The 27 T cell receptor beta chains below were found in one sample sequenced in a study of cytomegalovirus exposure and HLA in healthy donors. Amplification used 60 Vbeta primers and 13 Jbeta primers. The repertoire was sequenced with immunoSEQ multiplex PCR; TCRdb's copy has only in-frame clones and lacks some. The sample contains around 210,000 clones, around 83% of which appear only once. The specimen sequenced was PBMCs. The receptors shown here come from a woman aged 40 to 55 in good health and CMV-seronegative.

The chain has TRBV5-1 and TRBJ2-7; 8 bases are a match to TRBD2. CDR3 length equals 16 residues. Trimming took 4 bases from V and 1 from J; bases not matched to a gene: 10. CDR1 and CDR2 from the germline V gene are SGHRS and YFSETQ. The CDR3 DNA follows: TGCGCCAGCAGCCGTGCGCAGGGACTAGGATCCTACGAGCAGTACTTC. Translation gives CASSRAQGLGSYEQYF.

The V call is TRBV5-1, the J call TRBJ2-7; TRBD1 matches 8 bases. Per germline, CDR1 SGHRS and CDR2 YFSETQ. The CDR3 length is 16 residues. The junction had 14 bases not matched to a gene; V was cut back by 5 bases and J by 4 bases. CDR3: CASSSDRGLLGYEQYF. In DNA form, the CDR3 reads TGCGCCAGCAGTTCCGACAGGGGCCTCCTAGGGTACGAGCAGTACTTC.

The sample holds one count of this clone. CDR3 nucleotides: TGTGCCAGCAGCCAAGGTACGCGGGGGGTCACAGATACGCAGTATTTT. Translation: CASSQGTRGVTDTQYF. The V and J genes are TRBV4-2 and TRBJ2-3; 8 bases agree with TRBD2. V trimming: 1 base; J trimming: 2 bases; junction bases outside the gene matches: 5. CDR1 LGHNA and CDR2 YNFKEQ come from the germline V gene. This CDR3 is built from 16 residues.

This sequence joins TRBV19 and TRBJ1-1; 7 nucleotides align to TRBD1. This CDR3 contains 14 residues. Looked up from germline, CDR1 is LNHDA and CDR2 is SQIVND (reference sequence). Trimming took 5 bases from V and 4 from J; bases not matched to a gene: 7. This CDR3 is CASSPTGASTEAFF. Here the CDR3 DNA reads TGTGCCAGTAGTCCCACAGGGGCGAGCACTGAAGCTTTCTTT.

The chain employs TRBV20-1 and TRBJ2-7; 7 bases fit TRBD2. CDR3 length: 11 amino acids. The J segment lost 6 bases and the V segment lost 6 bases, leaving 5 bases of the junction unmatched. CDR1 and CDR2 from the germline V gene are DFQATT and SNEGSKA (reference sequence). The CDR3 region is CSAPWGGEQYF. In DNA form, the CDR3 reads TGCAGTGCCCCCTGGGGGGGCGAGCAGTACTTC.

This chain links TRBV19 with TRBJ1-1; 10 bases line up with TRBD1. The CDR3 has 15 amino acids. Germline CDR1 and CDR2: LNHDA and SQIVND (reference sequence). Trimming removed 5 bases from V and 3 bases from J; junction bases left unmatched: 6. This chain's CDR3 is CASSPSGQGHTEAFF. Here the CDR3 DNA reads TGTGCCAGTAGTCCCTCGGGACAGGGGCACACTGAAGCTTTCTTT.

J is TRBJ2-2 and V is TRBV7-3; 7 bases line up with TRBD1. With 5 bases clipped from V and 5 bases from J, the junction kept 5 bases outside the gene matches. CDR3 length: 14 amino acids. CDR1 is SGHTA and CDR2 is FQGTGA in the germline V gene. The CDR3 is CASSLSGGTGELFF. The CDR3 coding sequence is TGTGCCAGCAGCCTCTCAGGGGGAACCGGGGAGCTGTTTTTT.

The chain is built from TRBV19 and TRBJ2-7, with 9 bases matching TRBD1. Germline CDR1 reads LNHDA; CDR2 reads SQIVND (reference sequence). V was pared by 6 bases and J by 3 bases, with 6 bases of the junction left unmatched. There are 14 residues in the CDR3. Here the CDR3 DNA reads TGTGCCAGTAGCGCCGGGACAGGGCTCTACGAGCAGTACTTC. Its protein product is CASSAGTGLYEQYF.

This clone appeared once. CDR3 nucleotides: TGTGCCAGCAGCCCCTGGGACAGCCCCTACGAGCAGTACTTC. It specifies CASSPWDSPYEQYF. The chain employs TRBV9 and TRBJ2-7, with 7 bases matching TRBD1. CDR3 length: 14 amino acids. Unmatched junction bases numbered 6, after V lost 4 bases and J lost 2 bases. Per the germline V gene, CDR1 is SGDLS and CDR2 is YYNGEE. Full variable domain (rest looked up from reference TRBV9 and TRBJ2-7): DSGVTQTPKHLITATGQRVTLRCSPRSGDLSVYWYQQSLDQGLQFLIQYYNGEERAKGNILERFSAQQFPDLHSELNLSSLELGDSALYFCASSPWDSPYEQYFGPGTRLTVT.

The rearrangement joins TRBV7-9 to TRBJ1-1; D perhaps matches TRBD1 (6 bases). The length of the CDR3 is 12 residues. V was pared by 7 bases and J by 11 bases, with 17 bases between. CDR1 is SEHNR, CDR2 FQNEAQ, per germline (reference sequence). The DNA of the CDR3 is TGTGCCAGCATCAATGGCGTAGGGGGTGCTTTCTTT. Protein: CASINGVGGAFF.

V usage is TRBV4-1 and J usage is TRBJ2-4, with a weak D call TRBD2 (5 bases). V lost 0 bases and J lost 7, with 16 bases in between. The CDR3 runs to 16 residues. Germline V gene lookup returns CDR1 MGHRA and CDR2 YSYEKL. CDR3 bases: TGCGCCAGCAGCCAAGAAACCAACAGTTGGGAGAACATTCAGTACTTC. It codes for CASSQETNSWENIQYF.

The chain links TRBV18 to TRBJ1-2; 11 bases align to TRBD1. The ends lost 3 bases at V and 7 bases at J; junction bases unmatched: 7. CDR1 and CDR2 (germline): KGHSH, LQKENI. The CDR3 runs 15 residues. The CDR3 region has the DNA TGTGCCAGCTCACCCTCCGGGACAGGGGGGATTGGCTACACCTTC. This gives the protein CASSPSGTGGIGYTF. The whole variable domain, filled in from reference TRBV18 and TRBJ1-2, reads NAGVMQNPRHLVRRRGQEARLRCSPMKGHSHVYWYRQLPEEGLKFMVYLQKENIIDESGMPKERFSAEFPKEGPSILRIQQVVRGDSAAYFCASSPSGTGGIGYTFGSGTRLTVV.

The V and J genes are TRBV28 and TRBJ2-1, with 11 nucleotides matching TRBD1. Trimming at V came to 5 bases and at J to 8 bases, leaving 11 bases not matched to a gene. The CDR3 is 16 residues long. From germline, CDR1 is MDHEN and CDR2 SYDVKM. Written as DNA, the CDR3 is TGTGCCAGCAGTGTAGTCCGGGACAGGGGGATGGATGAGCAGTTCTTC. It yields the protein CASSVVRDRGMDEQFF.

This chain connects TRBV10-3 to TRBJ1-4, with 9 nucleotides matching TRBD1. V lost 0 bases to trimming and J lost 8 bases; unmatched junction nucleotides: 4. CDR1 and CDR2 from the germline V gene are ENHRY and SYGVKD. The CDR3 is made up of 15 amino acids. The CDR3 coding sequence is TGTGCCATCAGTGAGTCGGGGACAGGGAGGGAAAAACTGTTTTTT. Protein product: CAISESGTGREKLFF.

The CDR3 sequence: CASGNRGLTDTQYF. The CDR3 bases are TGTGCCAGCGGCAACAGGGGGCTCACAGATACGCAGTATTTT. The V and J genes are TRBV7-9 and TRBJ2-3; 9 positions agree with TRBD1. The junction had 5 bases not matched to a gene; V was cut back by 8 bases and J by 2 bases. Germline loops: CDR1 SEHNR, CDR2 FQNEAQ (reference sequence). The CDR3 consists of 14 residues.

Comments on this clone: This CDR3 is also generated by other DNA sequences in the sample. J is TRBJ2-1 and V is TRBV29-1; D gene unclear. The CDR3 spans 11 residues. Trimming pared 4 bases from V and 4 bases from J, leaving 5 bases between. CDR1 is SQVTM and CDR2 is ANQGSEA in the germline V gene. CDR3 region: CSVGRYNEQFF. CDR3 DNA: TGCAGCGTTGGTCGGTACAATGAGCAGTTCTTC.

The CDR3 loop reads CASSAGQASGNTIYF. The CDR3, as DNA: TGTGCCAGCAGTGCGGGACAGGCCTCTGGAAACACCATATATTTT. V and J are TRBV2 and TRBJ1-3, with 8 bases fitting TRBD1. The CDR3 has 15 amino acids. V was pared by 4 bases and J by 0 bases, with 2 bases of the junction left unmatched. CDR1 and CDR2 from the germline V gene are SNHLY and FYNNEI.

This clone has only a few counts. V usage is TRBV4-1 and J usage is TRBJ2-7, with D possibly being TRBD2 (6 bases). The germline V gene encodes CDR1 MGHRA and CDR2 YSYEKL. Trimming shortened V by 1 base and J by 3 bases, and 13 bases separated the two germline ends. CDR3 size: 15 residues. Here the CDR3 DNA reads TGCGCCAGCAGCCAAGGGCGGGACCTGAACTACGAGCAGTACTTC. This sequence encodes CASSQGRDLNYEQYF.

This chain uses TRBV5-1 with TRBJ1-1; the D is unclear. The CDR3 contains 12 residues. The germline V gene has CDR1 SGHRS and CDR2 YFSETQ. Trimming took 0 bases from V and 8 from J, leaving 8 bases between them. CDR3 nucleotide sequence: TGCGCCAGCAGCTTGGACAGTATCGAAGCTTTCTTT. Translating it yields CASSLDSIEAFF.

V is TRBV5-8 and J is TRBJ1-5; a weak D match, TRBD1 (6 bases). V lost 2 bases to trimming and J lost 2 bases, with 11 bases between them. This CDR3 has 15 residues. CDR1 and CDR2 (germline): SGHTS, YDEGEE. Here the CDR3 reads CASSLTGNGNQPQHF. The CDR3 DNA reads TGTGCCAGCAGCTTAACAGGGAACGGCAATCAGCCCCAGCATTTT.

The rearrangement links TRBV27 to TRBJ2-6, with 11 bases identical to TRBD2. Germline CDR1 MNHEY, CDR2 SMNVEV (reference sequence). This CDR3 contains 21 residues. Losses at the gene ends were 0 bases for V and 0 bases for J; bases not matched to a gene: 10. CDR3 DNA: TGTGCCAGCAGTTTATCCCGAAGGAAGGGACTAGCGGTCTCTGGGGCCAACGTCCTGACTTTC. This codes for CASSLSRRKGLAVSGANVLTF.

CDR3 residues: CASRPSPGTSGIYNEQFF. The CDR3 bases are TGTGCCAGTAGACCCTCCCCCGGGACTAGCGGGATCTACAATGAGCAGTTCTTC. The chain carries TRBV19 and TRBJ2-1; 13 nucleotides line up with TRBD2. The CDR3 is made up of 18 amino acids. CDR1 is LNHDA, CDR2 SQIVND, per germline (reference sequence). V lost 6 bases and J lost 3; bases outside the gene matches: 11. The whole variable domain, remainder taken from reference TRBV19 and TRBJ2-1, is DGGITQSPKYLFRKEGQNVTLSCEQNLNHDAMYWYRQDPGQGLRLIYYSQIVNDFQKGDIAEGYSVSREKKESFPLTVTSAQKNPTAFYLCASRPSPGTSGIYNEQFFGPGTRLTVL.

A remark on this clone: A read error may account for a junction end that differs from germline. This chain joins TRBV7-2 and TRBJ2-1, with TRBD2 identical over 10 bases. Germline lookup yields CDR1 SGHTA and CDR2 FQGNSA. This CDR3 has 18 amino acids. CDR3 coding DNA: TGTGCCAGCGGCTTAGTACCGGGGCTAGCGGGAGTCGGAAATGAGCAGTTCTTC. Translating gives CASGLVPGLAGVGNEQFF.

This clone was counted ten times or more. CDR3 nucleotides: TGTGCCAGCAGCTCCCGGACTAGCGCGATACACAATGAGCAGTTCTTC. Its protein product is CASSSRTSAIHNEQFF. This sequence joins TRBV7-2 and TRBJ2-1, with 9 positions matching TRBD2. V was clipped by 4 bases and J by 5 bases; unmatched bases: 9. Germline CDR1 and CDR2: SGHTA and FQGNSA. The CDR3 loop spans 16 amino acids. The full variable domain, its missing parts supplied by reference TRBV7-2 and TRBJ2-1, is GAGVSQSPSNKVTEKGKDVELRCDPISGHTALYWYRQSLGQGLEFLIYFQGNSAPDKSGLPSDRFSAERTGGSVSTLTIQRTQQEDSAVYLCASSSRTSAIHNEQFFGPGTRLTVL.

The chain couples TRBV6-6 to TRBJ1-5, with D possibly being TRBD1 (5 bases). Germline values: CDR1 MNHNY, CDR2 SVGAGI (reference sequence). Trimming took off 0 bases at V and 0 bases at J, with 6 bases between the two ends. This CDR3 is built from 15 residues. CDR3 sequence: CASSYSGHSNQPQHF. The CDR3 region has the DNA TGTGCCAGCAGTTACTCGGGGCATAGCAATCAGCCCCAGCATTTT.

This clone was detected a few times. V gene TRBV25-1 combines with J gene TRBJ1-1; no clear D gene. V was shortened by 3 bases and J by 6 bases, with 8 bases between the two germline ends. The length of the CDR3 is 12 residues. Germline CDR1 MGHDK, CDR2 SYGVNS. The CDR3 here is CASSDTGSEAFF. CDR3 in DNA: TGTGCCAGCAGTGACACGGGGTCTGAAGCTTTCTTT.

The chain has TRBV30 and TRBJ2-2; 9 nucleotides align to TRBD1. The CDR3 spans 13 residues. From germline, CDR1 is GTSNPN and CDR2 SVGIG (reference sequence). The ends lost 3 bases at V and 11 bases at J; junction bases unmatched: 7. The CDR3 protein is CAWSRDRVTELFF. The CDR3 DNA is TGTGCCTGGAGCCGGGACAGGGTAACCGAGCTGTTTTTT.